The entry that follows covers one T cell receptor beta chain sequence. Its antigen remains unknown. The record originates from a study of beta chain features in type 1 diabetes. What was sequenced were expressed TCRB transcripts, since all of the isolated RNA had been reverse transcribed. The table came from immunoSEQ multiplex PCR; TCRdb's copy has only in-frame clones and leaves some out. The sample carries about 270,000 clones, over 11% recorded once. Study findings and constraints: A potential influence of HLA type upon TCRB rearrangement remained unresolved herein. Sampled from patients, naive, central memory and Treg TCRB repertoires appeared more similar than those sampled from healthy donors. For Type 1 diabetes patients, all four CD4+ subsets carried TCRB CDR3s that were moderately but significantly shorter.

Sequences were obtained from naive CD4+ T cells from blood. The clonotype comes from a man aged 25 to 40 with type 1 diabetes.

The CDR3 reads CASSPGGRGRYEQFF. The CDR3 DNA is TGTGCCAGCAGCCCTGGGGGCAGGGGGCGGTATGAGCAGTTCTTC. The chain uses TRBV9 and TRBJ2-1, with 8 bases aligning to TRBD1. The CDR3 runs 15 residues. Germline lookup yields CDR1 SGDLS and CDR2 YYNGEE. V was pared by 4 bases and J by 8 bases, with 11 bases of the junction left unmatched.